The rows below give T cell receptor beta chains drawn from one sample of a study of cytomegalovirus exposure and HLA in healthy donors. Some clones are missing from TCRdb's copy, which holds only in-frame ones; the method was immunoSEQ multiplex PCR. The sample holds approximately 110,000 clones, around 81% seen once. Sequencing input: PBMCs. These receptors were obtained from a woman aged 25 to 39 in good health and CMV-seronegative. The CDR3 runs from the conserved cysteine through the conserved F or W. Each record gives: D gene, J gene, clone size, V gene, CDR3 DNA, CDR3 protein. D genes are given only for firm matches. Size tells how often a clone was seen (once, few, many) or the class of an expanded clone, and some rows leave it out.

TRBD2,TRBJ2-1,NA,TRBV2,TGTGCCAGCAGGGGACTAGGGTATGAGCAGTTCTTC,CASRGLGYEQFF
TRBD2,TRBJ2-2,NA,TRBV9,TGTGCCAGCAGCGTATCGACGACTAGCGGGGGGTCCGGGGAGCTGTTTTTT,CASSVSTTSGGSGELFF
TRBD1,TRBJ1-3,NA,TRBV18,TGTGCCAGCTCACCACTCGGGACAGGCTCTGGAAACACCATATATTTT,CASSPLGTGSGNTIYF
TRBD2,TRBJ2-1,NA,TRBV25-1,TGTGCCACCGCGGGAGGGCCGTACAATGAGCAGTTCTTC,CATAGGPYNEQFF
TRBD1,TRBJ1-2,NA,TRBV30,TGTGCCTGGATAAGAAGGACAGGGGTAAACTATGGCTACACCTTC,CAWIRRTGVNYGYTF
NA,TRBJ1-5,NA,TRBV7-9,TGTGCCAGCAGCTTAGGTCCCGGTAGCAATCAGCCCCAGCATTTT,CASSLGPGSNQPQHF
NA,TRBJ2-7,NA,TRBV20-1,TGCAGGGCGGGGACGCCATACGAGCAGTACTTC,CRAGTPYEQYF
TRBD1,TRBJ2-2,NA,TRBV18,TGTGCCAGCTCGGATTCTACAGGGGGCGCTGGGACCGGGGAGCTGTTTTTT,CASSDSTGGAGTGELFF
NA,TRBJ1-1,NA,TRBV28,TGTGCCAGCAGTCAACCGACCGGGGGGCGGACTGAAGCTTTCTTT,CASSQPTGGRTEAFF
NA,TRBJ2-7,NA,TRBV25-1,TGTGCCACGGGAGTGGGCTCCTCCTACGAGCAGTACTTC,CATGVGSSYEQYF
NA,TRBJ2-2,NA,TRBV9,TGTGCCAGCAGCGTAGTTTATGCCGGGATTAAAGGGTCCGGGGAGCCGTTTTTT,CASSVVYAGIKGSGEPFF
TRBD1,TRBJ2-3,NA,TRBV2,TGTGCCAGCAGGGACAGGACCCTAGTTCCCACAGATACGCAGTATTTT,CASRDRTLVPTDTQYF
NA,TRBJ1-1,NA,TRBV19,TGTGCCAGTAGGCTTACAGGGTACACTGAAGCTTTCTTT,CASRLTGYTEAFF
TRBD2,TRBJ2-7,NA,TRBV27,TGTGCCAGCAGTTTTCGCAGCGGGGACTTGTATTACGAGCAGTACTTC,CASSFRSGDLYYEQYF
NA,TRBJ2-5,few,TRBV7-2,TGTGCCAGCAGCTTAGCGTTCGGGGAGACCCAGTACTTC,CASSLAFGETQYF
NA,TRBJ2-5,NA,TRBV27,TGTGCCAGCAGTTTAAGAGGGAGGGAGACCCAGTACTTC,CASSLRGRETQYF
TRBD1,TRBJ1-2,NA,TRBV19,TGTGCCAGTAGTATAGACGGGACAGTTGATGGCTACACCTTC,CASSIDGTVDGYTF
NA,TRBJ2-7,NA,TRBV7-9,TGTGCCAGCAGCACAGCGGGTTCCTACGAGCAGTACTTC,CASSTAGSYEQYF
TRBD2,TRBJ2-1,NA,TRBV6-1,TGTGCCGTAAGCAGGGGACTAGACAATGAGCAGTTCTTC,CAVSRGLDNEQFF
TRBD2,TRBJ2-5,few,TRBV5-1,TGCGCCAGCAGCTTTCTCAGACTAGCGGGAGGAGAGACCCAGTACTTC,CASSFLRLAGGETQYF
NA,TRBJ2-3,NA,TRBV5-1,TGCGCCAGCAGCTTGCCTAGCACAGATACGCAGTATTTT,CASSLPSTDTQYF
NA,TRBJ2-7,NA,TRBV7-2,TGTGCCAGCAGCTTAAGTCTCCAGGGGGGCGAGCAGTACTTC,CASSLSLQGGEQYF
TRBD2,TRBJ2-1,once,TRBV6-4,TGTGCCAGCAGTGACTCCCCTAGCGGGATTTACAATGAGCAGTTCTTC,CASSDSPSGIYNEQFF
NA,TRBJ2-5,NA,TRBV2,TGTGCAGCCGGGACCTCGGGGGAGCAGTACTTC,CAAGTSGEQYF
TRBD2,TRBJ2-1,NA,TRBV29-1,TGCAGCGTTGGTCGGCGGCTAGCGGGGGACAATGAGCAGTTCTTC,CSVGRRLAGDNEQFF
TRBD2,TRBJ2-7,once,TRBV11-2,TGTGCCAGCAGCTTACAACTAGCGGGAGAAAGCGAGCAGTACTTC,CASSLQLAGESEQYF
NA,TRBJ2-7,NA,TRBV5-1,TGCGCCAGCAGCTTGATGACAGGCAACTACGAGCAGTACTTC,CASSLMTGNYEQYF
TRBD2,TRBJ2-7,once,TRBV5-1,TGCGCCAGCAGCGTCTCATATAGCGGGGCTAACTACGAGCAGTACTTC,CASSVSYSGANYEQYF
NA,TRBJ1-4,once,TRBV18,TGTGCCAGCTCACCACCTACCGGGACACTTAAACTTAATGAAAAACTGTTTTTT,CASSPPTGTLKLNEKLFF
TRBD2,TRBJ2-7,NA,TRBV7-9,TGTGCCAGCAGCCCGACATTGGGGGAGGGGTACGAGCAGTACTTC,CASSPTLGEGYEQYF
NA,TRBJ1-1,NA,TRBV18,TGTGCCAGCTCCGCGACAGGAGTGAACACTGAAGCTTTCTTT,CASSATGVNTEAFF
NA,TRBJ1-4,NA,TRBV19,TGTGCCAGTAGTATCCAGGGGACATTCGAAAAACTGTTTTTT,CASSIQGTFEKLFF
TRBD1,TRBJ2-2,NA,TRBV4-1,TGCGCCAGCAGCCCCGGGCGGACAGGGAACACCGGGGAGCTGTTTTTT,CASSPGRTGNTGELFF
NA,TRBJ1-2,NA,TRBV4-1,TGCGCCAGCAGCCAAGATTCTTGGGGGGACGACTATGGCTACACCTTC,CASSQDSWGDDYGYTF